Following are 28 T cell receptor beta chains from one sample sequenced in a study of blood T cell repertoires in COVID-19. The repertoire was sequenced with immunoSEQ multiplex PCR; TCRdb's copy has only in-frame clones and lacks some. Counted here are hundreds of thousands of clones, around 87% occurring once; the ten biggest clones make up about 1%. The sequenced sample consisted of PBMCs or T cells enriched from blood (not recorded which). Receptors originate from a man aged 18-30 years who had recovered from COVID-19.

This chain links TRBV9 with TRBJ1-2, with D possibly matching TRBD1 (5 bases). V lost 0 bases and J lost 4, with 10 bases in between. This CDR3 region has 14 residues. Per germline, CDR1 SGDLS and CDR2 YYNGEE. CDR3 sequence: CASSVEEGLYGYTF. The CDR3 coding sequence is TGTGCCAGCAGCGTAGAGGAGGGGCTCTATGGCTACACCTTC.

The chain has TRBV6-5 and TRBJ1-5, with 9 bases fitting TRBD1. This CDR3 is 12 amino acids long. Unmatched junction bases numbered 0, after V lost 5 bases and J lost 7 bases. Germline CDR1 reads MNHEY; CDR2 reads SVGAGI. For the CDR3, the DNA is TGTGCCAGCAGTACAGGGGGCCAGCCCCAGCATTTT. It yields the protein CASSTGGQPQHF.

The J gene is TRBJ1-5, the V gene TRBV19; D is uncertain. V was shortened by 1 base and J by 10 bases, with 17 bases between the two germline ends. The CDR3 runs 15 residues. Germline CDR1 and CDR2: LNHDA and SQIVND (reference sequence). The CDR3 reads CASSIAAQLIHPQHF. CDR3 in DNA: TGTGCCAGTAGTATAGCGGCACAACTAATCCATCCCCAGCATTTT.

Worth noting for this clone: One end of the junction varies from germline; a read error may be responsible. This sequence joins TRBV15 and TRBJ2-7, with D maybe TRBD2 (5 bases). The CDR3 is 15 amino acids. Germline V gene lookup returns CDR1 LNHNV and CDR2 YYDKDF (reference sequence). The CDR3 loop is CATGSRGTNTYEQYF. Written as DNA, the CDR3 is TGTGCCACCGGCAGCCGGGGTACCAACACCTACGAGCAGTACTTC. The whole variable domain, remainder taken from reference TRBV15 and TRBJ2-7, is DAMVIQNPRYQVTQFGKPVTLSCSQTLNHNVMYWYQQKSSQAPKLLFHYYDKDFNNEADTPDNFQSRRPNTSFCFLDIRSPGLGDTAMYLCATGSRGTNTYEQYFGPGTRLTVT.

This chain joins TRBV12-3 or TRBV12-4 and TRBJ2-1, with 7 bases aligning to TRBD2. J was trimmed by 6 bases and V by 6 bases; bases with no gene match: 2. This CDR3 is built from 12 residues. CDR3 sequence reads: CASSIAGNEQFF. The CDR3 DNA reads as TGTGCCAGCAGCATAGCGGGCAATGAGCAGTTCTTC.

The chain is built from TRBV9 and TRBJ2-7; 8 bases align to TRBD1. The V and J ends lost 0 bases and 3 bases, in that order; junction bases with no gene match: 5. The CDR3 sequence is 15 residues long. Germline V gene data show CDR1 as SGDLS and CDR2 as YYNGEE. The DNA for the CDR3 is TGTGCCAGCAGCGTAGTTCCGGACAGGGTCTACGAGCAGTACTTC. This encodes CASSVVPDRVYEQYF.

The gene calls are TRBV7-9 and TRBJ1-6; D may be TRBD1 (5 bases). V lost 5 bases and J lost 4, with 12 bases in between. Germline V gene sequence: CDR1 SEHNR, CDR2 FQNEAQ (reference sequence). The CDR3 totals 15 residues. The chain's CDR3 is CASSLQASYNSPLHF. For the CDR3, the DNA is TGTGCCAGCAGCCTACAGGCCTCTTATAATTCACCCCTCCACTTT. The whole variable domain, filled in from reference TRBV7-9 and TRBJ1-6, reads DTGVSQNPRHKITKRGQNVTFRCDPISEHNRLYWYRQTLGQGPEFLTYFQNEAQLEKSRLLSDRFSAERPKGSFSTLEIQRTEQGDSAMYLCASSLQASYNSPLHFGNGTRLTVT.

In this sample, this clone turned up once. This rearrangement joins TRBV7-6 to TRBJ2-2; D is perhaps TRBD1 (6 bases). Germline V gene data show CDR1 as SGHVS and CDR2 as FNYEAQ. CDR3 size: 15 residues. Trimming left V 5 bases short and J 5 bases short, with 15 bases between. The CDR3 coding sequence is TGTGCCAGCAGCGTTACAGGGCAGGGGACCGGGGAGCTGTTTTTT. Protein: CASSVTGQGTGELFF.

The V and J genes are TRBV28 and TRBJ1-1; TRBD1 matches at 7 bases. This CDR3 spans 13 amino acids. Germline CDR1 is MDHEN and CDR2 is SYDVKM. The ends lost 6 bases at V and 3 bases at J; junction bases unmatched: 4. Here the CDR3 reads CASREQGYTEAFF. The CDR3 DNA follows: TGTGCCAGCAGAGAACAGGGGTACACTGAAGCTTTCTTT. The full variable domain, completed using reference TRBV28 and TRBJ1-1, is DVKVTQSSRYLVKRTGEKVFLECVQDMDHENMFWYRQDPGLGLRLIYFSYDVKMKEKGDIPEGYSVSREKKERFSLILESASTNQTSMYLCASREQGYTEAFFGQGTRLTVV.

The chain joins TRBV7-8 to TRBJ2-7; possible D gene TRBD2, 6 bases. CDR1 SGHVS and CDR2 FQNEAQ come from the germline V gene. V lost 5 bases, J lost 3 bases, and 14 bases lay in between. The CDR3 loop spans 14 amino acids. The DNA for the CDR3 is TGTGCCAGCAGCCCGCGGTACGGGGGCTACGAGCAGTACTTC. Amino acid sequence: CASSPRYGGYEQYF.

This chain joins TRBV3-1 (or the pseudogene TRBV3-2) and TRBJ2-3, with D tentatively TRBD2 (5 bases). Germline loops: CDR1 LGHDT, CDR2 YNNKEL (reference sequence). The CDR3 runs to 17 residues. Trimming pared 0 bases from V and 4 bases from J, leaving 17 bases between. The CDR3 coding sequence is TGTGCCAGCAGCCAAGAGGGAGTAGCCTGGGCATCAGATACGCAGTATTTT. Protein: CASSQEGVAWASDTQYF.

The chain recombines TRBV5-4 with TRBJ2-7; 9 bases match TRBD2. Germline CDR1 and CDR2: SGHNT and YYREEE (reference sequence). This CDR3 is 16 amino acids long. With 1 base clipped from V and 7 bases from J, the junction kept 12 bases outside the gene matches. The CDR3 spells CASSLPRAGGSGEQYF. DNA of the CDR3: TGTGCCAGCAGCTTGCCGAGAGCGGGAGGATCGGGGGAGCAGTACTTC.

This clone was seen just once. The CDR3 sequence: CATSRSSDTPDGYTF. CDR3 sequence (DNA): TGTGCCACCAGCAGATCCTCGGACACTCCGGATGGCTACACCTTC. The chain recombines TRBV15 with TRBJ1-2; tentative D call: TRBD1 (5 bases). The V and J ends lost 2 bases and 6 bases respectively, with 16 bases between them. This CDR3 has 15 amino acids. Germline CDR1 and CDR2: LNHNV and YYDKDF (reference sequence).

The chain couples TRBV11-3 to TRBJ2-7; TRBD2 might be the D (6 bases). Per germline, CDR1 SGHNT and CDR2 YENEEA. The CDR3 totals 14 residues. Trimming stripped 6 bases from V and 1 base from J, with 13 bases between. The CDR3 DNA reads TGTGCCAGCAGTCCCGCGGGGAGGTCCTACGAGCAGTACTTC. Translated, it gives CASSPAGRSYEQYF.

CDR3 residues: CASSLLGVQNTEAFF. The CDR3 nucleotides are TGCGCCAGCAGCTTGTTAGGGGTCCAGAACACTGAAGCTTTCTTT. The rearrangement uses TRBV5-1 and TRBJ1-1; possible D gene TRBD1, 5 bases. Between the trimmed V and J ends, which lost 1 base and 1 base, there was a span of 11 bases. CDR1 is SGHRS, CDR2 YFSETQ, per germline. The CDR3 has 15 residues.

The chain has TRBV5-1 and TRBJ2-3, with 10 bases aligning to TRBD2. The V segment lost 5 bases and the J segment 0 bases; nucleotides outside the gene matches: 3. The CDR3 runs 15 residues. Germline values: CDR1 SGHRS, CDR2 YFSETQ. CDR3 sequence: CASRTSGRSTDTQYF. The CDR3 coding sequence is TGCGCCAGCAGGACTAGCGGGCGTAGCACAGATACGCAGTATTTT.

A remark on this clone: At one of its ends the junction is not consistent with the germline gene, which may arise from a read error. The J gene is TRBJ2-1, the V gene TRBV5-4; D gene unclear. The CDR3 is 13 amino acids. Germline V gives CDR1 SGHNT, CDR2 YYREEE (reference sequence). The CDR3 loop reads CASSPDRRNEQFF. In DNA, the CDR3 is TGTGCCAGCAGCCCAGACCGGAGAAATGAACAGTTCTTC.

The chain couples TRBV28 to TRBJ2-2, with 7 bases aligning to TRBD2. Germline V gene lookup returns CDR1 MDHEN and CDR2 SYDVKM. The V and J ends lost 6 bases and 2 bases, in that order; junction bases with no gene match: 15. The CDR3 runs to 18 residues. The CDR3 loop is CASSLPLGGERNTGELFF. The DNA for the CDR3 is TGTGCCAGCAGCTTACCCTTGGGGGGGGAAAGAAACACCGGGGAGCTGTTTTTT.

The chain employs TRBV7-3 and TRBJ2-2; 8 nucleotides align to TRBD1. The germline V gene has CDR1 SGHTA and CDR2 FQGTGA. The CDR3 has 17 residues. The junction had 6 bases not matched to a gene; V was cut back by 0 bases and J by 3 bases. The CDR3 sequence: CASSLTGQGLYTGELFF. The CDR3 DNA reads TGTGCCAGCAGCTTAACTGGACAGGGATTGTACACCGGGGAGCTGTTTTTT.

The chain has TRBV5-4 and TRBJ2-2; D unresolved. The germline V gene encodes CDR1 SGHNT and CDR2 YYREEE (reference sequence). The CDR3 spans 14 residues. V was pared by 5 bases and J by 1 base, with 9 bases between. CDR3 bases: TGTGCCAGCAGGAGTAGCCTGAACACCGGGGAGCTGTTTTTT. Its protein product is CASRSSLNTGELFF.

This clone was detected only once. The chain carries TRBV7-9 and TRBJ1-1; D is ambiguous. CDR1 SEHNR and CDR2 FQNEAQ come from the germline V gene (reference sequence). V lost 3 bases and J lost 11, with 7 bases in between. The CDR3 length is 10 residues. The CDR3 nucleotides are TGTGCCAGCAGCTTGCGGGAGGCTTTCTTT. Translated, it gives CASSLREAFF.

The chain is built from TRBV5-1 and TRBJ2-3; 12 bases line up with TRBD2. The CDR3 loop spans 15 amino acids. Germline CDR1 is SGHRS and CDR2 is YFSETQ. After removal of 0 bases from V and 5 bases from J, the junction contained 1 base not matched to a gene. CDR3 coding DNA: TGCGCCAGCAGCTTGGGGACTAGCGGGATAGATACGCAGTATTTT. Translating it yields CASSLGTSGIDTQYF.

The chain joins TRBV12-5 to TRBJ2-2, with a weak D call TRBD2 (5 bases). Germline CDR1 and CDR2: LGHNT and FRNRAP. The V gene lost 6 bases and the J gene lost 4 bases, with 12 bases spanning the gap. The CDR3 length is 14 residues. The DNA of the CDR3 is TGTGCTAGTGGCCAATTAGCGACCACCGGGGAGCTGTTTTTT. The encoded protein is CASGQLATTGELFF.

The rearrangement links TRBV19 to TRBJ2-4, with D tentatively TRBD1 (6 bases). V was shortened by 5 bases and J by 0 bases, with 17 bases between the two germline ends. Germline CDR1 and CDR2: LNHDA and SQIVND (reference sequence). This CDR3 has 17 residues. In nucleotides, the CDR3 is TGTGCCAGTAGTTCAACCCAGGGGCGATTAGCCAAAAACATTCAGTACTTC. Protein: CASSSTQGRLAKNIQYF.

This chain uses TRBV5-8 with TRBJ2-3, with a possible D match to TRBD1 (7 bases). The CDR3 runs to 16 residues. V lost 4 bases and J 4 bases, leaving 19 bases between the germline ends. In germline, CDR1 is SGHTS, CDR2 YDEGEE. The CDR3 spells CASSNLGRGDADTQYF. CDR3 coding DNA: TGTGCCAGCAGCAACCTCGGCAGGGGGGATGCAGATACGCAGTATTTT. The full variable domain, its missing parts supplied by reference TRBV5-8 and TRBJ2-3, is EAGVTQSPTHLIKTRGQQATLRCSPISGHTSVYWYQQALGLGLQFLLWYDEGEERNRGNFPPRFSGRQFPNYSSELNVNALELEDSALYLCASSNLGRGDADTQYFGPGTRLTVL.

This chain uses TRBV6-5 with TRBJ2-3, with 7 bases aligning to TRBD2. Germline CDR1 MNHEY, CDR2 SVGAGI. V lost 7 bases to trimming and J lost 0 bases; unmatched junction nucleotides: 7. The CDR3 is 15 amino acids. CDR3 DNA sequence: TGTGCCAGCACCCAACCGGGACTAAGCACAGATACGCAGTATTTT. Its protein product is CASTQPGLSTDTQYF.

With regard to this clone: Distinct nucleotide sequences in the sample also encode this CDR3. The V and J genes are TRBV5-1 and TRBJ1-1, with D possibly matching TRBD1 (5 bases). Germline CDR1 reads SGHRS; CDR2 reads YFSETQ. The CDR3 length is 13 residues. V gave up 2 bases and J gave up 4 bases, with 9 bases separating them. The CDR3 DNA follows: TGCGCCAGCAGCTTCCAGGGTGGCACTGAAGCTTTCTTT. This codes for CASSFQGGTEAFF. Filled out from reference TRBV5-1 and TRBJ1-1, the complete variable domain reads KAGVTQTPRYLIKTRGQQVTLSCSPISGHRSVSWYQQTPGQGLQFLFEYFSETQRNKGNFPGRFSGRQFSNSRSEMNVSTLELGDSALYLCASSFQGGTEAFFGQGTRLTVV.

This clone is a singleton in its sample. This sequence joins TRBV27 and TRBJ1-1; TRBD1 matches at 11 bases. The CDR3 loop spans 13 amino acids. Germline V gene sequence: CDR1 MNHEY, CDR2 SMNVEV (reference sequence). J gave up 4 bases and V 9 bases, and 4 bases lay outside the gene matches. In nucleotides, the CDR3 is TGTGCCAGTAGGACAGGGGGCATCACTGAAGCTTTCTTT. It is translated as CASRTGGITEAFF.